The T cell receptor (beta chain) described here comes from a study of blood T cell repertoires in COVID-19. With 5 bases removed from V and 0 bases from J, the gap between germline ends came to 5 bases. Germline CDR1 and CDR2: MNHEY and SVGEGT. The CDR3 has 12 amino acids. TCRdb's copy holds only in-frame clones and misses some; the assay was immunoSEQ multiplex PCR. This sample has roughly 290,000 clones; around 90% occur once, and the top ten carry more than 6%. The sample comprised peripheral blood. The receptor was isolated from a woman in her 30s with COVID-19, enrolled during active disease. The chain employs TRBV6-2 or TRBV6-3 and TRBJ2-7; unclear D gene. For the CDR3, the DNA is TGTGCCAGCAGTAGGAGCTCCTACGAGCAGTACTTC. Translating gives CASSRSSYEQYF.